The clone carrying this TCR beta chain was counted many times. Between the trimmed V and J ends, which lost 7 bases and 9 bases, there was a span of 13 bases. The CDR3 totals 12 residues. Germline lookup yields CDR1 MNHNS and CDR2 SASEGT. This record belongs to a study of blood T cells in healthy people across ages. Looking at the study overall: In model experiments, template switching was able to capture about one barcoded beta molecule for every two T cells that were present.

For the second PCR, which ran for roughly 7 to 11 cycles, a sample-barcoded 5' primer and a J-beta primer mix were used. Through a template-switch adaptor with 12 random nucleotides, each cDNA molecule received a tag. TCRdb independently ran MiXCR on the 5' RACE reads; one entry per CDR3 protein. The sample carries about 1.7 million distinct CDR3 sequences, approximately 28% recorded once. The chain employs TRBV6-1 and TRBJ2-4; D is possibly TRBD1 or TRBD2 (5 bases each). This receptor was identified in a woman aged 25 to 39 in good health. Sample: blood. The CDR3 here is CASTPRDGIQYF. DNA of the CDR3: TGTGCCAGCACACCCAGGGACGGCATTCAGTACTTC.